The following is a TCR beta chain sequence with its context. TCRdb's copy holds only in-frame clones and misses some; the assay was immunoSEQ multiplex PCR. This table has 72,000 or so clones, about nine tenths appearing once. These data come from a study of neoadjuvant anti-PD-1 for oral cavity cancer. Study-level background: Patients without progression got a fourth dose around day 43.

Time point: after neoadjuvant nivolumab, at surgical resection. Cohort: HPV-negative, locally advanced oral cavity squamous cell carcinoma patients. Germline trimming cut 3 bases from V and 0 bases from J; bases unmatched to any gene: 6. The CDR3 extends over 16 amino acids. Germline V gives CDR1 GTSNPN, CDR2 SVGIG (reference sequence). The V call is TRBV30, the J call TRBJ2-2; the match to TRBD1 covers 8 bases. This specimen consisted of PBMCs, obtained after nivolumab (anti-PD-1) treatment. The receptor was isolated from a person aged 35 to 85 with oral cavity squamous cell carcinoma. CDR3 coding DNA: TGTGCCTGGAGCGTCGACAGGGGAACGAACACCGGGGAGCTGTTTTTT. Protein product: CAWSVDRGTNTGELFF.